Below, 15 T cell receptor beta chains from the same sample are listed, as sequenced in a study of cytomegalovirus exposure and HLA in healthy donors. It was with 60 Vbeta and 13 Jbeta primers that the PCR ran. The data were produced by immunoSEQ multiplex PCR, yet TCRdb's version contains in-frame clones alone and is incomplete. The table includes approximately 150,000 clones, 68% detected once. Input material: PBMCs. The receptors were gathered from a man aged 30 to 39 in good health and CMV-seropositive.

This clone has a single count. The rearrangement links TRBV19 to TRBJ2-7, with TRBD2 identical over 10 bases. Germline CDR1 is LNHDA and CDR2 is SQIVND (reference sequence). The ends lost 8 bases at V and 5 bases at J; junction bases unmatched: 3. The CDR3 totals 12 residues. Here the CDR3 DNA reads TGTGCCAGTGGTAGCGGGAGGCACGAGCAGTACTTC. Translating gives CASGSGRHEQYF. The full variable domain, with the rest looked up from reference TRBV19 and TRBJ2-7, is DGGITQSPKYLFRKEGQNVTLSCEQNLNHDAMYWYRQDPGQGLRLIYYSQIVNDFQKGDIAEGYSVSREKKESFPLTVTSAQKNPTAFYLCASGSGRHEQYFGPGTRLTVT.

The V call is TRBV6-1, the J call TRBJ2-3; the match to TRBD2 covers 10 bases. With 2 bases clipped from V and 2 bases from J, the junction kept 7 bases outside the gene matches. The CDR3 sequence is 17 residues long. Germline CDR1 reads MNHNS; CDR2 reads SASEGT. The CDR3 bases are TGTGCCAGCAGTGAAATGGGAGCGGGAGGGCCCACAGATACGCAGTATTTT. It codes for CASSEMGAGGPTDTQYF.

The chain recombines TRBV10-1 with TRBJ2-1; D gene unclear. The CDR3 loop spans 14 amino acids. Germline V CDR1 and CDR2: WNHNN, SYGVQD (reference sequence). Trimming pared 3 bases from V and 6 bases from J, leaving 12 bases between. CDR3 region: CASSETLAGNEQFF. In DNA, the CDR3 is TGCGCCAGCAGTGAAACTTTAGCTGGCAATGAGCAGTTCTTC.

The V gene is TRBV5-6, the J gene TRBJ2-7, with 8 nucleotides matching TRBD1. The CDR3 contains 14 residues. With 0 bases clipped from V and 4 bases from J, the junction kept 3 bases outside the gene matches. Germline assignment: CDR1 SGHDT and CDR2 YYEEEE. This chain's CDR3 is CASSLAGGGYEQYF. The CDR3 DNA reads TGTGCCAGCAGCTTGGCAGGGGGCGGTTACGAGCAGTACTTC.

This chain connects TRBV10-3 to TRBJ1-5; D unresolved. This CDR3 region has 14 residues. CDR1 and CDR2 (germline): ENHRY, SYGVKD. The ends were cut back, 4 bases at V and 5 bases at J, with 12 bases in the middle. In DNA form, the CDR3 reads TGTGCCATCAGTGTTATGGCGGCCGATCAGCCCCAGCATTTT. Amino acid sequence: CAISVMAADQPQHF.

The V call is TRBV9, the J call TRBJ1-4, with a weak D call TRBD1 (6 bases). V was cut by 4 bases and J by 8 bases, with 21 bases left in between. CDR1 is SGDLS and CDR2 is YYNGEE in the germline V gene. The CDR3 consists of 16 residues. The DNA of the CDR3 is TGTGCCAGCAGCCTCGGGGGGGCGCATATTGACGAAAAACTGTTTTTT. Its protein product is CASSLGGAHIDEKLFF.

The chain couples TRBV11-2 to TRBJ2-3; 7 bases are shared with TRBD1. V lost 2 bases, J lost 4 bases, and 3 bases stayed unmatched. This CDR3 spans 14 amino acids. From germline, CDR1 is SGHAT and CDR2 FQNNGV. The CDR3 sequence: CASSLRQGADTQYF. In DNA, the CDR3 is TGTGCCAGCAGCTTACGACAGGGCGCAGATACGCAGTATTTT.

The genes are TRBV6-1 and TRBJ2-7; 11 nucleotides match TRBD2. V dropped 5 bases and J dropped 4; count of bases not matched to a gene: 4. Germline CDR1 reads MNHNS; CDR2 reads SASEGT. This CDR3 has 14 residues. CDR3 coding DNA: TGTGCCAGCAGTCCCGGGACTAGCGGATACGAGCAGTACTTC. Its translation: CASSPGTSGYEQYF.

The V call is TRBV30, the J call TRBJ2-2; 8 positions agree with TRBD2. This CDR3 contains 14 residues. CDR1 is GTSNPN, CDR2 SVGIG, per germline (reference sequence). V was pared by 8 bases and J by 6 bases, with 11 bases of the junction left unmatched. DNA of the CDR3: TGTGCCCTTAGAACGGGGGGGCCATCCGGGGAGCTGTTTTTT. Encoded protein: CALRTGGPSGELFF.

The genes are TRBV11-3 and TRBJ2-2; 9 positions agree with TRBD1. This CDR3 has 16 amino acids. J gave up 0 bases and V 5 bases, and 4 bases lay outside the gene matches. CDR1 SGHNT and CDR2 YENEEA come from the germline V gene. In DNA, the CDR3 is TGTGCCAGCAGCCCGTGGGACAGGGCGAACACCGGGGAGCTGTTTTTT. Protein product: CASSPWDRANTGELFF.

This clone was found once. V is TRBV5-1 and J is TRBJ2-5, with 7 bases that match TRBD1. This CDR3 comprises 15 residues. The V segment lost 0 bases and the J segment 3 bases; nucleotides outside the gene matches: 5. Germline-derived CDR1 and CDR2 are SGHRS and YFSETQ. The CDR3 protein is CASSLGGQLKETQYF. DNA for the CDR3: TGCGCCAGCAGCTTGGGGGGACAGCTCAAAGAGACCCAGTACTTC. Complete variable domain (other parts from reference TRBV5-1 and TRBJ2-5): KAGVTQTPRYLIKTRGQQVTLSCSPISGHRSVSWYQQTPGQGLQFLFEYFSETQRNKGNFPGRFSGRQFSNSRSEMNVSTLELGDSALYLCASSLGGQLKETQYFGPGTRLLVL.

The chain carries TRBV9 and TRBJ2-7; 10 bases match TRBD1. The ends lost 2 bases at V and 2 bases at J; junction bases unmatched: 4. Per germline, CDR1 SGDLS and CDR2 YYNGEE. The length of the CDR3 is 15 residues. Written as DNA, the CDR3 is TGTGCCAGCAGCGTCGGGACAGGGGACCCCTACGAGCAGTACTTC. Translation gives CASSVGTGDPYEQYF.

This chain uses TRBV6-5 with TRBJ2-5, with D possibly matching TRBD2 (5 bases). The J call is in doubt because the DNA end fits TRBJ2-7 better. Germline V gene sequence: CDR1 MNHEY, CDR2 SVGAGI. The CDR3 length is 14 residues. The CDR3 DNA sequence: TGTGCCAGCAGTTACTCTAGTGGGAGCTACGAGCAGTACTTC. Protein product: CASSYSSGSYEQYF.

The chain is built from TRBV19 and TRBJ2-1, with 9 bases that match TRBD2. CDR1 is LNHDA and CDR2 is SQIVND in the germline V gene (reference sequence). The CDR3 length is 20 residues. J gave up 0 bases and V 3 bases, and 15 bases lay outside the gene matches. Written as DNA, the CDR3 is TGTGCCAGTAGTATCCCCCGGCGGGAGGGCCTTCTGCGCTCCTACAATGAGCAGTTCTTC. Its protein is CASSIPRREGLLRSYNEQFF. The full variable domain, its missing parts supplied by reference TRBV19 and TRBJ2-1, is DGGITQSPKYLFRKEGQNVTLSCEQNLNHDAMYWYRQDPGQGLRLIYYSQIVNDFQKGDIAEGYSVSREKKESFPLTVTSAQKNPTAFYLCASSIPRREGLLRSYNEQFFGPGTRLTVL.

This clone was observed a few times. Other DNA sequences in this specimen translate into the identical CDR3. This chain's CDR3 is CASSEAWTGNTEAFF. CDR3 bases: TGTGCCAGCAGTGAAGCGTGGACAGGGAACACTGAAGCTTTCTTT. V usage is TRBV6-1 and J usage is TRBJ1-1; 7 nucleotides match TRBD1. Germline V lookup: CDR1 MNHNS, CDR2 SASEGT. V lost 0 bases to trimming and J lost 1 base; unmatched junction nucleotides: 2. The CDR3 has 15 amino acids.